The clone carrying this T cell receptor beta chain has just one count. This sample was included in a study of blood T cell repertoires in COVID-19. Background on the study: The samples span acute and convalescent COVID-19 from the United States, Italy and Spain.

J lost 8 bases, V lost 0 bases, and 8 bases had no gene match. The CDR3 totals 15 residues. Germline V CDR1 and CDR2: LGHNA, YNFKEQ. Authors' data handling: Amplification of reference gene primers was used by the study to estimate nucleated cell counts. Assay: immunoSEQ multiplex PCR; the TCRdb copy retains only in-frame clones and omits some. The DNA gave D and trimming, while V, J and clone size come from that table. The sample consists of 150,000 to 200,000 clones, around 85% of them appearing once. The sample taken for sequencing was peripheral blood. This clonotype was obtained from a man in his sixties who had recovered from COVID-19. The chain employs TRBV4-2 and TRBJ1-1; TRBD1 agrees at 8 bases. This CDR3 is CASSQERQGAREAFF. The DNA of the CDR3 is TGTGCCAGCAGCCAAGAGCGGCAGGGGGCGCGGGAAGCTTTCTTT.